This record looks at one TCR beta chain sequence and its context. Production of TCR cDNA was by 5'RACE template switching, which also added a universal primer site and UMIs. One entry per CDR3 protein results from TCRdb running MiXCR on the 5' RACE reads. The sample has hundreds of thousands of distinct CDR3 sequences; about 4% are singletons. The data are from a study of T cells after yellow fever vaccination. This CDR3 has 13 residues. Germline CDR1 and CDR2: SGHDN and FVKESK. Between the trimmed V and J ends, which lost 0 bases and 8 bases, there was a span of 10 bases. The genes are TRBV14 and TRBJ1-2; D is unresolved. This receptor was identified in a man aged 18 to 30 who received the YFV17D yellow fever vaccine. This specimen consisted of PBMCs, obtained 5 days after the yellow fever booster vaccination. The CDR3, as DNA: TGTGCCAGCAGCCAAGATTCAGCTGGGGGCTACACCTTC. Protein product: CASSQDSAGGYTF.